This T cell receptor beta chain was documented in a study of vaccination and CD4 T cells after COVID-19. In the study overall: Samples after vaccination came a median roughly ten weeks past dose two, ranging 14 to 241.

Germline V gene sequence: CDR1 SGDLS, CDR2 YYNGEE. Trimming removed 0 bases at V and 4 bases at J, with 13 bases between. The CDR3 spans 15 residues. TCRdb processed the PCR reads anew with MiXCR; each CDR3 protein has one entry. Seen here are some 28,000 distinct CDR3 sequences, 50% observed once, and the top ten hold 5.8%. Time point described: late sampling 161 to 241 days after vaccination in three convalescent patients. This TCR was sampled from a human donor who had recovered from COVID-19. The genes are TRBV9 and TRBJ1-2, with D perhaps matching TRBD1 (5 bases). Material: CD4+ T cells from blood, obtained about 7 months after SARS-CoV-2 vaccination. The DNA for the CDR3 is TGTGCCAGCAGCGTAGCGGGTGGGGGGGGCTATGGCTACACCTTC. It codes for CASSVAGGGGYGYTF.